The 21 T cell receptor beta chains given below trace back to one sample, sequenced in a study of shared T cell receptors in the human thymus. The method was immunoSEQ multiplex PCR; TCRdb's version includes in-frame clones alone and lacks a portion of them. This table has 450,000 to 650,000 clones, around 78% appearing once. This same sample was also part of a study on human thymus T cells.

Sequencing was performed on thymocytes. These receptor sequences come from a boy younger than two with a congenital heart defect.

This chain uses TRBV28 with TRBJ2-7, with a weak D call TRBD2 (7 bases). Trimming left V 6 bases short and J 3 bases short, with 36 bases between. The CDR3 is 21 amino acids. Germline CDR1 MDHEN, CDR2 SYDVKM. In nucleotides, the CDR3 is TGTGCCAGCAGGGGGGGCCTTCACAGGGAGGGAAGGTTTGGGGGAATCTACGAGCAGTACTTC. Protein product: CASRGGLHREGRFGGIYEQYF.

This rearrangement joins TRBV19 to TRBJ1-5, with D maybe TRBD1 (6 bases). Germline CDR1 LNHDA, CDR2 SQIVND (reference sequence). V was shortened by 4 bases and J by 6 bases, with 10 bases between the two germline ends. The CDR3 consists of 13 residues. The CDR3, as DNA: TGTGCCAGTAGTAGACAGGCGGGTCAGCCCCAGCATTTT. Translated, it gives CASSRQAGQPQHF.

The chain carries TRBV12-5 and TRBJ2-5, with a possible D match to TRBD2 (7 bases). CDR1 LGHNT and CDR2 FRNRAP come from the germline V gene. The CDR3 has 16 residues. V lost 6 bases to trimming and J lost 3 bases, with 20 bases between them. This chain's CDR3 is CASGPPGGRTKETQYF. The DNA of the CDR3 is TGTGCTAGTGGCCCTCCGGGGGGCAGAACGAAAGAGACCCAGTACTTC.

The CDR3 loop reads CATSRGENTEAFF. As DNA, the CDR3 is TGTGCCACCAGTCGTGGAGAGAACACTGAAGCTTTCTTT. The rearrangement uses TRBV15 and TRBJ1-1; no clear D gene. The length of the CDR3 is 13 residues. Looked up from germline, CDR1 is LNHNV and CDR2 is YYDKDF (reference sequence). V gave up 6 bases and J gave up 1 base, with 9 bases separating them.

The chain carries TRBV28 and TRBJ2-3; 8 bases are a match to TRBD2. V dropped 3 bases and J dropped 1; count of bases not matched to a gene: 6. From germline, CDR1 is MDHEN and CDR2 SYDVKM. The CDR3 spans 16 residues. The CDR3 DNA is TGTGCCAGCAGTTTTCCCGAGCGGGAGCGCACAGATACGCAGTATTTT. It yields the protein CASSFPERERTDTQYF.

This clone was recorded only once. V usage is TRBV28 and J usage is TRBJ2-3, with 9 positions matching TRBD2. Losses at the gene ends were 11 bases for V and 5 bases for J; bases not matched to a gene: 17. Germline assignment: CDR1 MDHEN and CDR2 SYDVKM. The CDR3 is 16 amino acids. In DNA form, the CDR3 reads TGTGCCGGCCGGAGTCGGGGCGGGAGGGTTGGAGATACGCAGTATTTT. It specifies CAGRSRGGRVGDTQYF.

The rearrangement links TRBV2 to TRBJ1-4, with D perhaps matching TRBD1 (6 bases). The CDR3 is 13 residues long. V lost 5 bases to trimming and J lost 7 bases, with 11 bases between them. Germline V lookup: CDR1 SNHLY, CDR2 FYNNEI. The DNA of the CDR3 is TGTGCCAGCAGTTTACAGGGTTCTGAAAAACTGTTTTTT. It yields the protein CASSLQGSEKLFF.

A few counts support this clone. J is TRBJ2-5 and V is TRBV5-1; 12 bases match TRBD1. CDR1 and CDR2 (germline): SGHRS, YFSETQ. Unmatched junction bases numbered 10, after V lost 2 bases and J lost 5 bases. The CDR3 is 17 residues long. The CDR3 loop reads CASSFKGTGGPRETQYF. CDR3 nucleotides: TGCGCCAGCAGCTTTAAAGGGACAGGGGGCCCACGGGAGACCCAGTACTTC.

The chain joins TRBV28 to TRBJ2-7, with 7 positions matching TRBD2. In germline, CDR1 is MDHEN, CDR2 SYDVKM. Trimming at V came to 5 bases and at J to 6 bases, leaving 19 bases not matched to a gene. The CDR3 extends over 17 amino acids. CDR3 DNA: TGTGCCAGCAGTCCTATTGGGGGGGGGACGGCGCCTTGCGAGCAGTACTTC. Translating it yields CASSPIGGGTAPCEQYF.

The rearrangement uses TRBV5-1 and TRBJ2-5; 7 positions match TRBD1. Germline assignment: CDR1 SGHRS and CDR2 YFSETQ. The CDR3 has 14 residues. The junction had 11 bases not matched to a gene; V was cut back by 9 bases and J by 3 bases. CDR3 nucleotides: TGCGCCACCGAAGGTGGCAGGGGGAAAGAGACCCAGTACTTC. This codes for CATEGGRGKETQYF.

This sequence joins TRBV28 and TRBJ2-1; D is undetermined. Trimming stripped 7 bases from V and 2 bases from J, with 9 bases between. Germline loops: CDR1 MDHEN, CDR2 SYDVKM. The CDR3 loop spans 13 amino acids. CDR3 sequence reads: CASTLRTYNEQFF. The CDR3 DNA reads TGTGCCAGCACCCTGAGGACCTACAATGAGCAGTTCTTC.

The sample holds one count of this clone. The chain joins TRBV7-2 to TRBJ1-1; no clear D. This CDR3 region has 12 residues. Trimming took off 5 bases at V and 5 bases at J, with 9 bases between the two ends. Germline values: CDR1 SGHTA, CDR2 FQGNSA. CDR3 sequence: CASSPSSTEAFF. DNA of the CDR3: TGTGCCAGCAGCCCCTCTTCGACTGAAGCTTTCTTT.

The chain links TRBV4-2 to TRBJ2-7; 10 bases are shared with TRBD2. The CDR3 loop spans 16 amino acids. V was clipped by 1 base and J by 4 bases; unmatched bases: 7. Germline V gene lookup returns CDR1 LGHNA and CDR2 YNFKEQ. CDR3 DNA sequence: TGTGCCAGCAGCCAAGTTGCTAGCGGGAGTGGGTACGAGCAGTACTTC. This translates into CASSQVASGSGYEQYF.

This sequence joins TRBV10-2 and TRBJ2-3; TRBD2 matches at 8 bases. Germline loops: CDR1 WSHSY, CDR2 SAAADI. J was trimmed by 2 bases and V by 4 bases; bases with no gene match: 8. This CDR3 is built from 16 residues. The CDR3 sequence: CASSVLSGGTTDTQYF. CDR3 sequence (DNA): TGCGCCAGCAGTGTATTAAGCGGGGGAACCACAGATACGCAGTATTTT.

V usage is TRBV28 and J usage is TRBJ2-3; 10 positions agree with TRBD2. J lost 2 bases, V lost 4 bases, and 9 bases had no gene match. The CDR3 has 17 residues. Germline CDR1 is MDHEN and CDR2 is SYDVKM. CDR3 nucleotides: TGTGCCAGCAGTTCACTAGGGACTAGCGAGCCCACAGATACGCAGTATTTT. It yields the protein CASSSLGTSEPTDTQYF.

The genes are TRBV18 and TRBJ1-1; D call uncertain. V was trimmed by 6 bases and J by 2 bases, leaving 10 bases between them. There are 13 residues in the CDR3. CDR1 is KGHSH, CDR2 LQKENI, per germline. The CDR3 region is CASSLRQNTEAFF. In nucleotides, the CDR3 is TGTGCCAGCTCCCTCCGACAAAACACTGAAGCTTTCTTT.

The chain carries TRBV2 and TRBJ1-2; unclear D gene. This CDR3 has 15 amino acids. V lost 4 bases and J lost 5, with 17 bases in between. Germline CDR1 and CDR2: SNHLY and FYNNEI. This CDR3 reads CASSGDEGAAYGYTF. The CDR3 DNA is TGTGCCAGCAGTGGGGATGAGGGCGCTGCGTATGGCTACACCTTC.

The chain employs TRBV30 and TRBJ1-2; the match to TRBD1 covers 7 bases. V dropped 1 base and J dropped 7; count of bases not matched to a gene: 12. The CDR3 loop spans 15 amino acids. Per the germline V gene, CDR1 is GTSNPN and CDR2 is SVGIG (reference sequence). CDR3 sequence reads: CAWSDPLTGDGGYTF. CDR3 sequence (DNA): TGTGCCTGGAGTGACCCCCTTACAGGGGACGGTGGCTACACCTTC.

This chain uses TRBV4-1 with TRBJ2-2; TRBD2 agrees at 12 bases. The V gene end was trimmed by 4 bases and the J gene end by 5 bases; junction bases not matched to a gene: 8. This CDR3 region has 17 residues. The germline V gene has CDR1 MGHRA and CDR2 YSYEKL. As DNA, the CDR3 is TGCGCCAGCAGCCCGATGACTAGCGGGAGTCGGACCGGGGAGCTGTTTTTT. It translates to CASSPMTSGSRTGELFF.

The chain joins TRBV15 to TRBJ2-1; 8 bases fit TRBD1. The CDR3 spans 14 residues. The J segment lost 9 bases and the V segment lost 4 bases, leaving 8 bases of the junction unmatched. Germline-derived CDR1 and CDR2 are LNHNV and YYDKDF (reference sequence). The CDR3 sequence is CATSTGQEESEQFF. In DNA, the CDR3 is TGTGCCACCAGCACGGGACAGGAAGAGAGTGAGCAGTTCTTC.

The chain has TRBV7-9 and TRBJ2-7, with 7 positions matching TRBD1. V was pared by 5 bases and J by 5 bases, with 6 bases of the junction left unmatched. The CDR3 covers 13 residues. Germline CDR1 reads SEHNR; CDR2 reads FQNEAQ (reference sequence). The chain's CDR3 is CASSRDRAHEQYF. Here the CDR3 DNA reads TGTGCCAGCAGCCGCGACAGGGCCCACGAGCAGTACTTC.